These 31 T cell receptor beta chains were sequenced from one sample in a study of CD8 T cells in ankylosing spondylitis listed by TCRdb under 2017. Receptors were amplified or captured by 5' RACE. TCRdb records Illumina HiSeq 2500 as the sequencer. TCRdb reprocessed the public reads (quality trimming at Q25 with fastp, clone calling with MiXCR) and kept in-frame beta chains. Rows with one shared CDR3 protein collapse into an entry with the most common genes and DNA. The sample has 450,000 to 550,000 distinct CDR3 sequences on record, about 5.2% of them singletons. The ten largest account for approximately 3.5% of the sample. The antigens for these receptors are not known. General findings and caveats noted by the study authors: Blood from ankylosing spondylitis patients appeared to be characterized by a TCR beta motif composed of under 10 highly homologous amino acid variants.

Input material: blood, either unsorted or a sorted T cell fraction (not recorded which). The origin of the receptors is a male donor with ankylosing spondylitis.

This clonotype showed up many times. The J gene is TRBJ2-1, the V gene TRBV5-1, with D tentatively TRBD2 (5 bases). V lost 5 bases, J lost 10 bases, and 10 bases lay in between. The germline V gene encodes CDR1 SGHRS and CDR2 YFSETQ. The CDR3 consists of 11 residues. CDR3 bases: TGCGCCAGCAGGGAAGGCGGGGAGCAGTTCTTC. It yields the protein CASREGGEQFF. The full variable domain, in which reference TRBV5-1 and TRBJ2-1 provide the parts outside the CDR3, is KAGVTQTPRYLIKTRGQQVTLSCSPISGHRSVSWYQQTPGQGLQFLFEYFSETQRNKGNFPGRFSGRQFSNSRSEMNVSTLELGDSALYLCASREGGEQFFGPGTRLTVL.

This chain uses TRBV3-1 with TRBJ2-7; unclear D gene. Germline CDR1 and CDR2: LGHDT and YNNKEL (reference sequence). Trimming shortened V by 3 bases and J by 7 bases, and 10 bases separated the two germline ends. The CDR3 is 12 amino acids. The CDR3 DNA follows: TGTGCCAGCAGCCAGGCACAAGGGGAGCAGTACTTC. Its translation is CASSQAQGEQYF.

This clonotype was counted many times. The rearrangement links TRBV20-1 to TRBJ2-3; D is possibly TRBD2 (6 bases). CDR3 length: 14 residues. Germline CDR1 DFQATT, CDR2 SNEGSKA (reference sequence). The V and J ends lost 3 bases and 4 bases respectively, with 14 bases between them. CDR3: CSARQGTGADTQYF. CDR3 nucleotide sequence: TGCAGTGCTAGGCAGGGCACGGGGGCAGATACGCAGTATTTT.

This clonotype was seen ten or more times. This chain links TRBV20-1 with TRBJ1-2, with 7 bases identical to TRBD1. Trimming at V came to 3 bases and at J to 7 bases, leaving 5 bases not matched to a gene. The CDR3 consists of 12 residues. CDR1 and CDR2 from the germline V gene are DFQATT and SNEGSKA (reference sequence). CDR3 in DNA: TGCAGTGCTAGGACAGGGAAGGCTGGCTACACCTTC. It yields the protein CSARTGKAGYTF.

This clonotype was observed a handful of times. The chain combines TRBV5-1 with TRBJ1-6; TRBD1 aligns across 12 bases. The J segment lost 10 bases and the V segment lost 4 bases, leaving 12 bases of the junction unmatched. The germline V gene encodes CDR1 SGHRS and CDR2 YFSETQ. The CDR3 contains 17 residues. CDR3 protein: CASSRGQGARRGSPLHF. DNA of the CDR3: TGCGCCAGCAGCCGGGGACAGGGGGCCCGGCGCGGCTCACCCCTCCACTTT.

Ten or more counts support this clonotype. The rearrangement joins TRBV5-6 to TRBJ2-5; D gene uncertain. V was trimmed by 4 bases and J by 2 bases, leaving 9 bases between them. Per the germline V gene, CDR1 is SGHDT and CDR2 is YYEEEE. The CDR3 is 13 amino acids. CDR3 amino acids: CASSRSTQETQYF. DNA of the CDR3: TGTGCCAGCAGCCGATCCACACAAGAGACCCAGTACTTC.

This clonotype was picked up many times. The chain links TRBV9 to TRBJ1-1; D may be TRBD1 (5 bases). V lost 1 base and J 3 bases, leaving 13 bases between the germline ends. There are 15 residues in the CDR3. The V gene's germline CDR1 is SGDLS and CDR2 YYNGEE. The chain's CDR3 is CASSVLPGEDTEAFF. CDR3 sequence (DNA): TGTGCCAGCAGCGTACTGCCGGGGGAGGACACTGAAGCTTTCTTT.

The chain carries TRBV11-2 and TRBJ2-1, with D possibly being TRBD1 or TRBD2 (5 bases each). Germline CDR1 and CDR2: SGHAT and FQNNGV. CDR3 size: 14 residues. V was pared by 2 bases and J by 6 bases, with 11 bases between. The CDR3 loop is CASSLSWDGNEQFF. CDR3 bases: TGTGCCAGCAGCTTATCCTGGGACGGCAATGAGCAGTTCTTC.

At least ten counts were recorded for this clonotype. The CDR3 protein is CASSPDRSYGYTF. The CDR3 region has the DNA TGTGCCAGCAGCCCGGACAGGAGCTATGGCTACACCTTC. The chain employs TRBV7-2 and TRBJ1-2; 7 bases map to TRBD1. The length of the CDR3 is 13 residues. The V gene's germline CDR1 is SGHTA and CDR2 FQGNSA. Unmatched junction bases numbered 4, after V lost 5 bases and J lost 4 bases. The entire variable domain, with the rest obtained from reference TRBV7-2 and TRBJ1-2, is as follows: GAGVSQSPSNKVTEKGKDVELRCDPISGHTALYWYRQSLGQGLEFLIYFQGNSAPDKSGLPSDRFSAERTGGSVSTLTIQRTQQEDSAVYLCASSPDRSYGYTFGSGTRLTVV.

The CDR3 loop reads CASSQTGGWQPQHF. CDR3 nucleotide sequence: TGTGCCAGCTCCCAGACAGGGGGTTGGCAGCCCCAGCATTTT. V gene TRBV18 combines with J gene TRBJ1-5; 9 nucleotides match TRBD1. The ends lost 6 bases at V and 7 bases at J; junction bases unmatched: 7. The CDR3 is made up of 14 amino acids. From germline, CDR1 is KGHSH and CDR2 LQKENI.

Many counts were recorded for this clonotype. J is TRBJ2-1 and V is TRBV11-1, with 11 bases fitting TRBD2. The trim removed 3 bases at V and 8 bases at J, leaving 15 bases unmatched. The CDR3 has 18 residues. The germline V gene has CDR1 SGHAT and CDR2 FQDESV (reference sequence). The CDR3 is CASSFWAGQLAGVDEQFF. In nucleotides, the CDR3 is TGTGCCAGCAGCTTCTGGGCCGGCCAACTAGCGGGGGTGGATGAGCAGTTCTTC. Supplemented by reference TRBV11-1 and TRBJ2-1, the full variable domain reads EAEVAQSPRYKITEKSQAVAFWCDPISGHATLYWYRQILGQGPELLVQFQDESVVDDSQLPKDRFSAERLKGVDSTLKIQPAELGDSAMYLCASSFWAGQLAGVDEQFFGPGTRLTVL.

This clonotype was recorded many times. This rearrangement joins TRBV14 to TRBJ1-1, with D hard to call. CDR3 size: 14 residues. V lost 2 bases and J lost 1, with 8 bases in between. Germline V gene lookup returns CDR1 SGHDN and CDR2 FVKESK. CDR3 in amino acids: CASSQLKWNTEAFF. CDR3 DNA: TGTGCCAGCAGCCAACTGAAATGGAACACTGAAGCTTTCTTT.

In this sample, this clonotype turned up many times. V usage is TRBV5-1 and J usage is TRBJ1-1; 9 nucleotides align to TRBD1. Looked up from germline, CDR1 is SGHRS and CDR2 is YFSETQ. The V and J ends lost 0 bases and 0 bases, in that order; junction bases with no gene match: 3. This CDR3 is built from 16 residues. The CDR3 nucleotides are TGCGCCAGCAGCTTGGTAGGGACAGGGTTGAACACTGAAGCTTTCTTT. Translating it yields CASSLVGTGLNTEAFF.

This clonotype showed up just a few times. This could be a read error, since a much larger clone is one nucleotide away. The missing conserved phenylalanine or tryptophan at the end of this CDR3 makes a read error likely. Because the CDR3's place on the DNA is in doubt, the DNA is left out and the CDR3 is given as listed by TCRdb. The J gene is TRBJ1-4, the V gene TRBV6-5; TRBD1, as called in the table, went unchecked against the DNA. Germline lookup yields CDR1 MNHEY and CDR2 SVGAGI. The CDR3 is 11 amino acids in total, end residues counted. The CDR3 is CASSQGEKVFL.

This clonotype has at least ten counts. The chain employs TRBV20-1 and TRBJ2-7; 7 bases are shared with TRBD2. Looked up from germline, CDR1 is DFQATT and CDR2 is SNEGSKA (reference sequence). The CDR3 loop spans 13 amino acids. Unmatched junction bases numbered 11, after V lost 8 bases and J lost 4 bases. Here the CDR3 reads CSPLVAGAYEQYF. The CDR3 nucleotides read TGCAGTCCTCTCGTCGCGGGAGCGTACGAGCAGTACTTC.

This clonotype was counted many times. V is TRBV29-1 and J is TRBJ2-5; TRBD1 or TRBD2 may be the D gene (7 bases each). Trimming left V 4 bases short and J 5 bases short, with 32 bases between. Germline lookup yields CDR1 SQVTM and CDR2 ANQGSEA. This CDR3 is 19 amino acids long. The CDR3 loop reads CSVVKRGGQHSGIRETQYF. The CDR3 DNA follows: TGCAGCGTTGTCAAAAGGGGGGGACAGCATTCGGGTATACGGGAGACCCAGTACTTC.

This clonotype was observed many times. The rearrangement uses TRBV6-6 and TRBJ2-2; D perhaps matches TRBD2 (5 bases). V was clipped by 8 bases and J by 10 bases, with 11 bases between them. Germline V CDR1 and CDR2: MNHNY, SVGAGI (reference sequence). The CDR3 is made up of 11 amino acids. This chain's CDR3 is CASAGALELFF. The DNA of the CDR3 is TGTGCCAGCGCGGGTGCGTTGGAGCTGTTTTTT.

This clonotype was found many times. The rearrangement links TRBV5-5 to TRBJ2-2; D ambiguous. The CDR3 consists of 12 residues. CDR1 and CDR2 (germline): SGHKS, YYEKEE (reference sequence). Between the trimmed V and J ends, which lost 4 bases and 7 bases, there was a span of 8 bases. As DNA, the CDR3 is TGTGCCAGCAGCCGAGTGGTCGGGGAGCTGTTTTTT. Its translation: CASSRVVGELFF.

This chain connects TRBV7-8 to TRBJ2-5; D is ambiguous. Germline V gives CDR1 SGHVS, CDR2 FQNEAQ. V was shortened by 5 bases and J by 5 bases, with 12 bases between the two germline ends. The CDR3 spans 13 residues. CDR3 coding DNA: TGTGCCAGCAGCCCCCAGCGACACGAGACCCAGTACTTC. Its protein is CASSPQRHETQYF.

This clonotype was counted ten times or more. CDR3 residues: CASSVERGLAGAGEQFF. CDR3 DNA: TGTGCCAGCAGCGTAGAGAGGGGACTAGCGGGGGCAGGGGAGCAGTTCTTC. The rearrangement links TRBV9 to TRBJ2-1, with 14 nucleotides matching TRBD2. Germline V lookup: CDR1 SGDLS, CDR2 YYNGEE. J lost 10 bases, V lost 0 bases, and 9 bases had no gene match. CDR3 length: 17 residues.

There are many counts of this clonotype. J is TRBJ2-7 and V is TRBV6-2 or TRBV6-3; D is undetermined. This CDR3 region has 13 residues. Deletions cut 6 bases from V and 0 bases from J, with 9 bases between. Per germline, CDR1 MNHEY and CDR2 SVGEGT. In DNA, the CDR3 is TGTGCCAGCAGCCGGATAATCTCCTACGAGCAGTACTTC. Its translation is CASSRIISYEQYF.

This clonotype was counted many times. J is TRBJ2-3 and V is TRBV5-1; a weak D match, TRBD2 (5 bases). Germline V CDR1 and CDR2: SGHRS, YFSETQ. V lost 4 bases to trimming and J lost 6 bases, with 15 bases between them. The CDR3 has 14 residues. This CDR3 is CASSPRGPEDTQYF. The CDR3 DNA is TGCGCCAGCAGCCCCCGGGGTCCGGAGGATACGCAGTATTTT. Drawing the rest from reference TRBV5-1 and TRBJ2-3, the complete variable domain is KAGVTQTPRYLIKTRGQQVTLSCSPISGHRSVSWYQQTPGQGLQFLFEYFSETQRNKGNFPGRFSGRQFSNSRSEMNVSTLELGDSALYLCASSPRGPEDTQYFGPGTRLTVL.

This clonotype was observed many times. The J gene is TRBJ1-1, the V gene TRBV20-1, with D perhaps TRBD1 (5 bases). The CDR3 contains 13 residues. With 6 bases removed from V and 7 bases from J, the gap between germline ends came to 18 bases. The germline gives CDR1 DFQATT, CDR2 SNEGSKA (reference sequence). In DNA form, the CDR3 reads TGCAGTGCCCTGGGCCAGGGTGGGAGTGAAGCTTTCTTT. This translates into CSALGQGGSEAFF.

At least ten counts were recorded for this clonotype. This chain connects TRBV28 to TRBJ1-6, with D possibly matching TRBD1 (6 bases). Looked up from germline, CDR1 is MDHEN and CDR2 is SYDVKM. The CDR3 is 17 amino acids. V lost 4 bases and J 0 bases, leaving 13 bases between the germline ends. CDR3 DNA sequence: TGTGCCAGCAGTTATACGACAGGAGGCTCCTATAATTCACCCCTCCACTTT. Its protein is CASSYTTGGSYNSPLHF. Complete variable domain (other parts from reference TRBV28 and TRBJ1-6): DVKVTQSSRYLVKRTGEKVFLECVQDMDHENMFWYRQDPGLGLRLIYFSYDVKMKEKGDIPEGYSVSREKKERFSLILESASTNQTSMYLCASSYTTGGSYNSPLHFGNGTRLTVT.

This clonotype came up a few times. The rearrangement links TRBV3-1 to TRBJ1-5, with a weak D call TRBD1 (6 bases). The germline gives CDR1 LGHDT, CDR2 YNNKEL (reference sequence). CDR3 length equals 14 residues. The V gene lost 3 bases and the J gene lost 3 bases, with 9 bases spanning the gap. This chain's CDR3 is CASSHGGHNQPQHF. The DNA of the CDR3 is TGTGCCAGCAGCCATGGGGGGCACAATCAGCCCCAGCATTTT.

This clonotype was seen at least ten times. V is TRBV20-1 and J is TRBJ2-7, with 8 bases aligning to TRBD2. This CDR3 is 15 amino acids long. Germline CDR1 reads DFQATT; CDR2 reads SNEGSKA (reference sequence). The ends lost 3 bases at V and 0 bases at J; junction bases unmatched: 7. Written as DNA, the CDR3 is TGCAGTGCTAGCTTGCCTAGCGGGTACTCCTACGAGCAGTACTTC. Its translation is CSASLPSGYSYEQYF.

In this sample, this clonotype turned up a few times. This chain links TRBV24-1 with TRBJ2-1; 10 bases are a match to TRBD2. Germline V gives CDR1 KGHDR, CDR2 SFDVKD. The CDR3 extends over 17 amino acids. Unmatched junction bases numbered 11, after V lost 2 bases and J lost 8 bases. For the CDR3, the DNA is TGTGCCACCAGTGATTCGGGGAGCGGGGGGGTTGTCGATGAGCAGTTCTTC. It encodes CATSDSGSGGVVDEQFF.

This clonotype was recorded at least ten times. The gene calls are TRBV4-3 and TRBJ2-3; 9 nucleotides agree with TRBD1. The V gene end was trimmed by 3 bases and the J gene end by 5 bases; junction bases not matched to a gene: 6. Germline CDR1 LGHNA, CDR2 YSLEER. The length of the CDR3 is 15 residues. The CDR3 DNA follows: TGCGCCAGCAGCCATGGACAGGGGAGCGGAGATACGCAGTATTTT. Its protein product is CASSHGQGSGDTQYF.

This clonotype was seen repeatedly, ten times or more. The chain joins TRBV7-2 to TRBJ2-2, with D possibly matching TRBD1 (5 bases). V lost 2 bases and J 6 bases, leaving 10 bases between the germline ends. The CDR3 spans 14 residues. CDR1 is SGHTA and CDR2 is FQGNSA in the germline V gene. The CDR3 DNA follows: TGTGCCAGCAGCTTATTGGGGCCCTCCGGGGAGCTGTTTTTT. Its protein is CASSLLGPSGELFF.

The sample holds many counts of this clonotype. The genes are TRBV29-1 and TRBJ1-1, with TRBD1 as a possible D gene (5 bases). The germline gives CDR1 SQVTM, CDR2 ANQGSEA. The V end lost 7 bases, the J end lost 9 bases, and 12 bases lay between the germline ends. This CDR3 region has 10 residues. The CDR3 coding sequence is TGCAGCGCCAGCAGGGATAAAGCTTTCTTT. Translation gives CSASRDKAFF.

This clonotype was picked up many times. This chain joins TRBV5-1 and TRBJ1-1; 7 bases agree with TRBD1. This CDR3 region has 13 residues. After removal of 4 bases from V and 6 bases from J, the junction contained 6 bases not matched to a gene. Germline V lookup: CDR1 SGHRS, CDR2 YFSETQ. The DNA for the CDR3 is TGCGCCAGCAGCGTTGGGACAGCCGCTGAAGCTTTCTTT. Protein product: CASSVGTAAEAFF.